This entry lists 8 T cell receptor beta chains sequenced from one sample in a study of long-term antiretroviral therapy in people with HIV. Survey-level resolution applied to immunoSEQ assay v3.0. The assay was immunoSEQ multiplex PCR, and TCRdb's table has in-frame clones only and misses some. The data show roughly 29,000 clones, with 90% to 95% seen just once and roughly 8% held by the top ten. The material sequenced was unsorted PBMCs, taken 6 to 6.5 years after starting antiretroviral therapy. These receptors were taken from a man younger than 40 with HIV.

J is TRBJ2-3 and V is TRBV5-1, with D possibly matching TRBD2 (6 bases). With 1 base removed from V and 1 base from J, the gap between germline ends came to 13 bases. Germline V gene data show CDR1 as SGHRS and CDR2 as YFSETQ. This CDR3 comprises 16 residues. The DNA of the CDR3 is TGCGCCAGCAGCTTGTTGGGCGGGATGGGCACAGATACGCAGTATTTT. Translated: CASSLLGGMGTDTQYF.

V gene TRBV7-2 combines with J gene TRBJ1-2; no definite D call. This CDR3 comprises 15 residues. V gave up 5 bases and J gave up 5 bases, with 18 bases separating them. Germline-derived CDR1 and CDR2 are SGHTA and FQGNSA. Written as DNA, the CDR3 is TGTGCCAGCAGCCCGCCCCCGGGCAGGCTATATGGCTACACCTTC. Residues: CASSPPPGRLYGYTF.

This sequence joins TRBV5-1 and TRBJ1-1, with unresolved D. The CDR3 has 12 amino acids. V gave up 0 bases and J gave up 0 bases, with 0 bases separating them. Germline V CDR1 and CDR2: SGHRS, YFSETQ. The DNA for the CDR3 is TGCGCCAGCAGCTTGGTGAACACTGAAGCTTTCTTT. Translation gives CASSLVNTEAFF. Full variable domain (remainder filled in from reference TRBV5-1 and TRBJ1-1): KAGVTQTPRYLIKTRGQQVTLSCSPISGHRSVSWYQQTPGQGLQFLFEYFSETQRNKGNFPGRFSGRQFSNSRSEMNVSTLELGDSALYLCASSLVNTEAFFGQGTRLTVV.

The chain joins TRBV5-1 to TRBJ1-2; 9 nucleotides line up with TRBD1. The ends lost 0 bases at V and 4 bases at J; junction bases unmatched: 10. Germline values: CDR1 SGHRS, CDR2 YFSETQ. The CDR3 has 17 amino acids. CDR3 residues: CASSLGPQGAGGYGYTF. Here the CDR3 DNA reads TGCGCCAGCAGCTTGGGGCCACAGGGGGCGGGAGGCTATGGCTACACCTTC. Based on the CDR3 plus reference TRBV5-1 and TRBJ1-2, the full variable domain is KAGVTQTPRYLIKTRGQQVTLSCSPISGHRSVSWYQQTPGQGLQFLFEYFSETQRNKGNFPGRFSGRQFSNSRSEMNVSTLELGDSALYLCASSLGPQGAGGYGYTFGSGTRLTVV.

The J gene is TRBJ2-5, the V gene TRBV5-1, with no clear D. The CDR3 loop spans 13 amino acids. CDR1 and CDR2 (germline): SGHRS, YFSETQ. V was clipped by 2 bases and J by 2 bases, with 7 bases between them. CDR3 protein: CASSFLGQETQYF. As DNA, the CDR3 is TGCGCCAGCAGCTTCCTGGGGCAAGAGACCCAGTACTTC.

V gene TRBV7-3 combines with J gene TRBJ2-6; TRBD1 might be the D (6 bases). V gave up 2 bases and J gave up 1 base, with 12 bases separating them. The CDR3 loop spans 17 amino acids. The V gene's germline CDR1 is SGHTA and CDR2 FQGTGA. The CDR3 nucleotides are TGTGCCAGCAGCTTACGCTCCCAGGGGTCTGGGGCCAACGTCCTGACTTTC. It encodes CASSLRSQGSGANVLTF.

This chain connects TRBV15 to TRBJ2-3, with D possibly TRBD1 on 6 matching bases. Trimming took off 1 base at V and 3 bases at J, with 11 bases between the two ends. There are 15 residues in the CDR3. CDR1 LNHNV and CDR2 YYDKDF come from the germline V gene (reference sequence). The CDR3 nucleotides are TGTGCCACCAGCAGAGCCCGAGGGGGTACAGATACGCAGTATTTT. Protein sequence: CATSRARGGTDTQYF.

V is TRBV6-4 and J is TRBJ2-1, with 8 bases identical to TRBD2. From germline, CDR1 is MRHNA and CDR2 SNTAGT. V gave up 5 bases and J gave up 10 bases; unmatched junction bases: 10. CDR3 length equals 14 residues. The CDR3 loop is CASSSFRGGREQFF. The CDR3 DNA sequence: TGTGCCAGCAGTTCTTTCCGGGGGGGCCGCGAGCAGTTCTTC.